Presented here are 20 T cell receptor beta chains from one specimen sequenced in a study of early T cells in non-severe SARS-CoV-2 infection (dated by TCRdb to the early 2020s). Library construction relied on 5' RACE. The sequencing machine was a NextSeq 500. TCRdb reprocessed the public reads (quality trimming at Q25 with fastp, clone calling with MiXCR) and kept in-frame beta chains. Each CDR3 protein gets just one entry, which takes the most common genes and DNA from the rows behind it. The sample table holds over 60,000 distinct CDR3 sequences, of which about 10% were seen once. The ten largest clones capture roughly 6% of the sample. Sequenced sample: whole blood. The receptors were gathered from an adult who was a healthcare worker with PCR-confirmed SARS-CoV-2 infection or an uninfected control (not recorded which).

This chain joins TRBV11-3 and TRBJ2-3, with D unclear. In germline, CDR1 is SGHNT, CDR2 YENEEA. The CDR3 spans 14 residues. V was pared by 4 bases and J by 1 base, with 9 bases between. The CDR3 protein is CASSSALGTDTQYF. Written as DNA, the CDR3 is TGTGCCAGCAGCTCGGCCCTGGGCACAGATACGCAGTATTTT.

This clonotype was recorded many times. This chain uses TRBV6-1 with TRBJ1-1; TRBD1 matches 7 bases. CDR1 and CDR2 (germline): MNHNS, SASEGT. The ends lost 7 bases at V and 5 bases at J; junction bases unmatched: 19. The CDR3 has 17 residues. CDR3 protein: CASTGGRMDSPLTEAFF. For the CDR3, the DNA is TGTGCCAGCACAGGGGGGCGAATGGACAGCCCCTTAACTGAAGCTTTCTTT.

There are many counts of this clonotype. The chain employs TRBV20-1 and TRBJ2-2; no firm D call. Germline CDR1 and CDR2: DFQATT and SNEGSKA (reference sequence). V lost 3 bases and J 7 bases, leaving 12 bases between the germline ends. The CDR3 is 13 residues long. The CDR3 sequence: CSASLVSVGELFF. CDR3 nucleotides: TGCAGTGCTAGCCTTGTTTCTGTCGGGGAGCTGTTTTTT.

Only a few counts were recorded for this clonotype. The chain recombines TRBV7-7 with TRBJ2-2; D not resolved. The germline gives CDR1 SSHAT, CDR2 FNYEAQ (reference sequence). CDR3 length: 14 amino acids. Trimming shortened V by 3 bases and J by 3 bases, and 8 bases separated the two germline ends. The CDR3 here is CASSLPGDTGELFF. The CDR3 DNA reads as TGTGCCAGCAGCTTGCCTGGGGACACCGGGGAGCTGTTTTTT.

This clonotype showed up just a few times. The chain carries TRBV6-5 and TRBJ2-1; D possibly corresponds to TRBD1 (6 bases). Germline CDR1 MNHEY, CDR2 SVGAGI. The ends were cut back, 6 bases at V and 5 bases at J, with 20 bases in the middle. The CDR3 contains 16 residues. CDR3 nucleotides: TGTGCCAGCAGCGGACCCCTAGCTAGGGGGAACAATGAGCAGTTCTTC. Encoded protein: CASSGPLARGNNEQFF.

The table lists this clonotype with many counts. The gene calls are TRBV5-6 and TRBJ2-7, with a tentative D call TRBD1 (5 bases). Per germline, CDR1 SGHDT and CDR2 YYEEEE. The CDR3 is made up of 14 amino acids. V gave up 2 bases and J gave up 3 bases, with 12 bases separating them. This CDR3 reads CASSFRQGYYEQYF. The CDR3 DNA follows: TGTGCCAGCAGCTTTCGTCAGGGCTACTACGAGCAGTACTTC. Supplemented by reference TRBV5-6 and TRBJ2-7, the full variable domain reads DAGVTQSPTHLIKTRGQQVTLRCSPKSGHDTVSWYQQALGQGPQFIFQYYEEEERQRGNFPDRFSGHQFPNYSSELNVNALLLGDSALYLCASSFRQGYYEQYFGPGTRLTVT.

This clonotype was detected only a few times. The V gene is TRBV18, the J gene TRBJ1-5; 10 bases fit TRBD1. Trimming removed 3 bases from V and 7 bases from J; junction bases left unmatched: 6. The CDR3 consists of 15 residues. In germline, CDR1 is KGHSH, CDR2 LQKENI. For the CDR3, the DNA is TGTGCCAGCTCACCTCCCGGGACAGGGGTACAGCCCCAGCATTTT. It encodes CASSPPGTGVQPQHF.

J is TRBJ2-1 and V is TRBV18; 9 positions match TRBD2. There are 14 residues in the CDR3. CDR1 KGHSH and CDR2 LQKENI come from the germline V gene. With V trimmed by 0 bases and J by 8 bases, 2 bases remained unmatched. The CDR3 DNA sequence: TGTGCCAGCTCACCACCGGGACTAGCACATGAGCAGTTCTTC. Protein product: CASSPPGLAHEQFF.

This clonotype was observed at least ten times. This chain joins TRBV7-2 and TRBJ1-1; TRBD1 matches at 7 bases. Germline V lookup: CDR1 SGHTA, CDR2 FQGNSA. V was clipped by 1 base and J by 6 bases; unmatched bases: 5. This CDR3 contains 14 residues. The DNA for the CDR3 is TGTGCCAGCAGCTTAGTGGGACAGAGCGCTGAAGCTTTCTTT. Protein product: CASSLVGQSAEAFF. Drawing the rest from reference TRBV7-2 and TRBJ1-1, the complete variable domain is GAGVSQSPSNKVTEKGKDVELRCDPISGHTALYWYRQSLGQGLEFLIYFQGNSAPDKSGLPSDRFSAERTGGSVSTLTIQRTQQEDSAVYLCASSLVGQSAEAFFGQGTRLTVV.

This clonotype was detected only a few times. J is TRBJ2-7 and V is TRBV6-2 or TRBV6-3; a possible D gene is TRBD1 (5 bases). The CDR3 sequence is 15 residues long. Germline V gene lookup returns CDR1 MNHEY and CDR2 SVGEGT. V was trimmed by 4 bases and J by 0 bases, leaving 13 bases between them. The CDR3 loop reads CASSFWTDSSYEQYF. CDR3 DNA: TGTGCCAGCAGTTTTTGGACCGACAGCTCCTACGAGCAGTACTTC.

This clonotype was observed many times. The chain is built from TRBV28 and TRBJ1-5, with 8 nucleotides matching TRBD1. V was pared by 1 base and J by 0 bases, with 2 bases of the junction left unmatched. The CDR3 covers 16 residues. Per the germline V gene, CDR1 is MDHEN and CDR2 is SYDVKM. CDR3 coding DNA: TGTGCCAGCAGTTTATCGGGACAGGCTAGCAATCAGCCCCAGCATTTT. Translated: CASSLSGQASNQPQHF.

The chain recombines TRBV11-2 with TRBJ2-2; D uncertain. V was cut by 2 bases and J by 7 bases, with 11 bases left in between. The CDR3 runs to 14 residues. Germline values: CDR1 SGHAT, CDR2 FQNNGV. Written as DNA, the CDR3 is TGTGCCAGCAGCTTATTCAGCGTGGTCGGGGAGCTGTTTTTT. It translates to CASSLFSVVGELFF.

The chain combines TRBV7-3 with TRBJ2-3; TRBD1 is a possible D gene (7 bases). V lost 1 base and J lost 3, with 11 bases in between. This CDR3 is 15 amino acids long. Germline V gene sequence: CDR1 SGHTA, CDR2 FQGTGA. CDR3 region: CASSLMQGGTDTQYF. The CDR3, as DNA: TGTGCCAGCAGCTTAATGCAGGGGGGAACAGATACGCAGTATTTT.

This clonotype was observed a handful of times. CDR3 in amino acids: CASSTGNEQYF. The CDR3 bases are TGTGCCAGCAGTACAGGGAACGAGCAGTACTTC. The genes are TRBV12-3 or TRBV12-4 and TRBJ2-7; tentatively, D is TRBD1 (6 bases). This CDR3 contains 11 residues. V lost 5 bases, J lost 5 bases, and 7 bases lay in between.

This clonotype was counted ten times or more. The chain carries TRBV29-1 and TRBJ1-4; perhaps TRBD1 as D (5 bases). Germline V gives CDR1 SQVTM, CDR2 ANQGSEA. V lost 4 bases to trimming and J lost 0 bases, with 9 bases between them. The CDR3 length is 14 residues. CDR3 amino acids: CSVADSATNEKLFF. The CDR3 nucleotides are TGCAGCGTTGCCGACAGTGCAACTAATGAAAAACTGTTTTTT.

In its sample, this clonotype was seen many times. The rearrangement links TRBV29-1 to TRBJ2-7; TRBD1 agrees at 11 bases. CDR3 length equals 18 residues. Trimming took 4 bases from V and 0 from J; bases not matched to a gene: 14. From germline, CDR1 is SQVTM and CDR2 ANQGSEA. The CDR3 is CSVGLRDRGFLSSYEQYF. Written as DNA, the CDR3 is TGCAGCGTTGGCCTTCGGGACAGGGGGTTCCTTAGCTCCTACGAGCAGTACTTC.

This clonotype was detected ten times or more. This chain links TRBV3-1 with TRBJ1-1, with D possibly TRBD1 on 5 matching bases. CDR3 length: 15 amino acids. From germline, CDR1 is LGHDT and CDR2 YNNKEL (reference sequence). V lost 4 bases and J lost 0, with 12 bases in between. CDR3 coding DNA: TGTGCCAGCAGCCCCCTGACGGGACTGAACACTGAAGCTTTCTTT. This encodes CASSPLTGLNTEAFF.

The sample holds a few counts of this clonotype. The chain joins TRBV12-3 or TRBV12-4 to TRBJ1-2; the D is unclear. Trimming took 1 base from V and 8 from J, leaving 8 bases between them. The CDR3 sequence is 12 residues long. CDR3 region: CASSLEVRGYTF. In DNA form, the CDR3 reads TGTGCCAGCAGTTTAGAGGTGCGCGGCTACACCTTC.

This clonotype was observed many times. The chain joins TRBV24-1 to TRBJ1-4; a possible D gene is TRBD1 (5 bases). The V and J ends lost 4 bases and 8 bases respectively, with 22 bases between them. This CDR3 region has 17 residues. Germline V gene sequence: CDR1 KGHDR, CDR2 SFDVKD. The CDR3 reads CATSDQTSGTGPEKLFF. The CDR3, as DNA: TGTGCCACCAGTGACCAGACTTCCGGGACCGGGCCCGAAAAACTGTTTTTT.

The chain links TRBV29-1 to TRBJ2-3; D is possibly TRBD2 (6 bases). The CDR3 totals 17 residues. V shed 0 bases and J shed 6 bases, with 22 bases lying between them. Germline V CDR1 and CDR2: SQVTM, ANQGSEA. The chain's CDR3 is CSVEEGWRGSLRDTQYF. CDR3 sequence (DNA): TGCAGCGTTGAAGAAGGGTGGAGGGGTAGTCTTAGGGATACGCAGTATTTT.